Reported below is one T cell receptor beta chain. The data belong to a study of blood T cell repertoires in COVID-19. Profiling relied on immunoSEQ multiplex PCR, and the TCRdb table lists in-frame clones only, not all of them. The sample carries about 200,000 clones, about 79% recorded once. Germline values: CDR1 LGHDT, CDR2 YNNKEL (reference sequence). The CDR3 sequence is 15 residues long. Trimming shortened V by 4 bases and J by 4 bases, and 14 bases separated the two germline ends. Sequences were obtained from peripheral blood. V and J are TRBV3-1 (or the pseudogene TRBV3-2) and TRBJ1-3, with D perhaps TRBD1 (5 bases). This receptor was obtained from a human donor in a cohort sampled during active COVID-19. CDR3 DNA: TGTGCCAGCAGCCGCACAGGTCTCCTCGGAAACACCATATATTTT. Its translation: CASSRTGLLGNTIYF.